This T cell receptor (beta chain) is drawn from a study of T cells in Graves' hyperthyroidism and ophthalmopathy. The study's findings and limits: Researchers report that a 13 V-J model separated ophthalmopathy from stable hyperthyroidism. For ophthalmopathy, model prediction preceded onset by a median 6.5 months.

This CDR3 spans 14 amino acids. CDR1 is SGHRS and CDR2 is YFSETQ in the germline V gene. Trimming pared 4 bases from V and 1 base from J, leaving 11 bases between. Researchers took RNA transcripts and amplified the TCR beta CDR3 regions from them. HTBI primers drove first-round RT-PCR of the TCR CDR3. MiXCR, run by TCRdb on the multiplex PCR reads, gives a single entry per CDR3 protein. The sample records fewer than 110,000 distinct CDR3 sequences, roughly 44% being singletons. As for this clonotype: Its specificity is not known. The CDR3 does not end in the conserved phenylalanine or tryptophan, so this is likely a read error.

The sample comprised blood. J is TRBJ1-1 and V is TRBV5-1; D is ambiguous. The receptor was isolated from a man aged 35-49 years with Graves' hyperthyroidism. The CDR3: CASSATSGNTEAFC. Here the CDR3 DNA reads TGCGCCAGCAGCGCCACTAGCGGGAACACTGAAGCTTTCTGT.